This TCR beta chain was retrieved from a study of radiation and T cells in renal cell carcinoma. Time point noted: blood 4 weeks post-SBRT, at nephrectomy. The treatment denotes: 15 Gy SBRT to primary tumor, nephrectomy 4 weeks later. Nephrectomy followed 15 Gy stereotactic body radiation by 4 weeks. The assay was immunoSEQ multiplex PCR, and TCRdb's table has in-frame clones only and misses some. The sample includes approximately 92,000 clones, over 80% of them seen just once. The junction had 5 bases not matched to a gene; V was cut back by 5 bases and J by 0 bases. The germline CDR1 and CDR2 sequences are MNHNY and SVGAGI (reference sequence). This CDR3 spans 15 amino acids. As for this clone: No antigen is known for it.

Whole-study results and caveats: No pretreatment tumor biopsies were available for baseline clonotypes.

This chain connects TRBV6-6 to TRBJ1-1, with 8 bases identical to TRBD1. Here the sequenced sample was blood, taken from a patient whose treatment included radiotherapy and nephrectomy. The sequence was obtained from a man over 45 with renal cell carcinoma. The DNA of the CDR3 is TGTGCCAGCAGTCCCGGACAGGGTATGAACACTGAAGCTTTCTTT. Protein product: CASSPGQGMNTEAFF.